A selection of T cell receptor beta chains follows, all from one sample in a study of control samples from healthy donors and cancer patients. Some clones are missing from TCRdb's copy, which holds only in-frame ones; the method was immunoSEQ multiplex PCR. In the table there are 150,000 to 200,000 clones, just over 85% of which are singletons. Specimen: blood. The receptors originated from a young man in good health. Both conserved end residues are trimmed from each CDR3.

v_gene	j_gene	len	CDR3aa
TRBV5-1	TRBJ2-7	12	ASSSTSGAYEQY
TRBV2	TRBJ2-2	13	ASSDDRSNTGELF
TRBV6-5	TRBJ1-4	11	ASISRMGGKLF
TRBV9	TRBJ1-4	14	ASSPKWGVVNEKLF
TRBV11-2	TRBJ2-7	15	ASSLGRGTRSSYEQY
TRBV7-3	TRBJ2-5	14	ASSFYGDRVGETQY
TRBV11-2	TRBJ1-2	12	ASSLGTRGWGYT
TRBV5-4	TRBJ2-2	11	ASSAGADGELF
TRBV5-1	TRBJ2-2	14	ASSLVAGAVTGELF
TRBV9	TRBJ2-7	11	ASSGMGGYEQY
TRBV27	TRBJ1-1	11	ASSFRGRGLAF
TRBV11-2	TRBJ1-1	10	ASSPQLPRAF
TRBV30	TRBJ1-6	13	AWSIGGTGESPLH
TRBV7-8	TRBJ2-7	13	ASSPRAGPPGEQY
TRBV9	TRBJ1-4	15	ASSIGVPGAYGEKLF
TRBV5-1	TRBJ2-4	12	ASSLVGEGNIQY
TRBV5-6	TRBJ2-7	13	ASSIIGVARDEQY
TRBV4-1	TRBJ2-1	12	ASSQAGANNEQF
TRBV9	TRBJ2-3	12	ASRAAGGTDTQY
TRBV5-5	TRBJ2-1	14	ASSLGLSSSYNEQF
TRBV12-3/TRBV12-4	TRBJ2-1	9	ASGELDEQF
TRBV4-2	TRBJ2-7	12	ASSQDLGIYEQY
TRBV5-1	TRBJ2-1	12	ASSLGAEFNEQF
TRBV6-5	TRBJ2-3	11	ASSTGSTDTQY
TRBV4-2	TRBJ2-1	14	ASSRTRQGVYNEQF
TRBV6-6	TRBJ2-7	10	ASGTEDYEQY